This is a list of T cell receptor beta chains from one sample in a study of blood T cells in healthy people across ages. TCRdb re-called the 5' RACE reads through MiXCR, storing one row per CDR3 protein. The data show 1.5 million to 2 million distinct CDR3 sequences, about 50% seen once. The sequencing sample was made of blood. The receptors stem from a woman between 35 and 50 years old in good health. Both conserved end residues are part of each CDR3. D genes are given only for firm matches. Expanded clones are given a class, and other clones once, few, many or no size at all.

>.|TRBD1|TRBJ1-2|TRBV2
CASSDPKGARTGENYGYTF
TGTGCCAGCAGTGACCCTAAGGGGGCTAGAACTGGGGAGAACTATGGCTACACCTTC
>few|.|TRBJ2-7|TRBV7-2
CASSYQEVLYEQYF
TGTGCCAGCAGCTACCAGGAGGTTTTATACGAGCAGTACTTC
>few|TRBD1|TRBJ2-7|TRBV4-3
CASSQWTGLTYEQYF
TGCGCCAGCAGCCAATGGACAGGGCTAACCTACGAGCAGTACTTC
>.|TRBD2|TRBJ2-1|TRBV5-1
CASSLTLAGSVNEQFF
TGCGCCAGCAGCCTCACTCTAGCGGGGAGTGTCAATGAGCAGTTCTTC
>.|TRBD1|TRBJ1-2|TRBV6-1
CASIRTGALGAHYGYTF
TGTGCCAGCATCCGGACAGGGGCGCTCGGAGCCCACTATGGCTACACCTTC
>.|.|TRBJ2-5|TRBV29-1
CSVDRVMGETQYF
TGCAGCGTTGACAGGGTGATGGGGGAGACCCAGTACTTC
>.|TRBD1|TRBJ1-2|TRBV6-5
CASSAAGTDGYTF
TGTGCCAGCAGTGCTGCCGGGACAGATGGCTACACCTTC
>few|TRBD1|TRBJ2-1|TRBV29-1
CSVLDRASSYNEQFF
TGCAGCGTCCTCGACAGGGCCAGCTCCTACAATGAGCAGTTCTTC
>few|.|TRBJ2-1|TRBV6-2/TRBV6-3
CASSYFRGAHNEQFF
TGTGCCAGCAGTTACTTTAGGGGGGCCCACAATGAGCAGTTCTTC
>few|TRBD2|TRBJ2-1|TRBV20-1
CSARASLGSGLIYNEQFF
TGCAGTGCTAGAGCTTCCTTGGGTAGCGGGTTAATATACAATGAGCAGTTCTTC
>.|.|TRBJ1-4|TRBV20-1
CSARVRGTNEKLFF
TGCAGTGCTAGAGTACGGGGAACTAATGAAAAACTGTTTTTT
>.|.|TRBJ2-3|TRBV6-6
CASSDDSADTQYF
TGTGCCAGCAGTGACGACTCCGCAGATACGCAGTATTTT
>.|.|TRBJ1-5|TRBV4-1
CASSQVRSGSEPQHF
TGCGCCAGCAGCCAAGTTAGAAGCGGGAGCGAGCCCCAGCATTTT
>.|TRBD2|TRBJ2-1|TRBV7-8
CASSLTSSGGWGEQFF
TGTGCCAGCAGCTTAACTTCTAGCGGGGGATGGGGTGAGCAGTTCTTC
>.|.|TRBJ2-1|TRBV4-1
CASSQERGSSYNEQFF
TGCGCCAGCAGCCAAGAGAGGGGGAGCTCCTACAATGAGCAGTTCTTC
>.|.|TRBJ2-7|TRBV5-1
CASSKEGRHEQYF
TGCGCCAGCAGTAAGGAGGGGCGCCACGAGCAGTACTTC
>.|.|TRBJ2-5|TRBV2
CASSVGGDETQYF
TGTGCCAGCAGTGTGGGGGGCGACGAGACCCAGTACTTC
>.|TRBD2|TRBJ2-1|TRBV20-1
CSAREGRGGWNEQFF
TGCAGTGCTAGAGAGGGGCGGGGGGGCTGGAATGAGCAGTTCTTC
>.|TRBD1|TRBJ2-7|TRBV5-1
CASRWDRGFYEQYF
TGCGCCAGCAGATGGGACAGGGGATTTTACGAGCAGTACTTC
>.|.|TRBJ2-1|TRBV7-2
CASSLDMIGEQFF
TGTGCCAGCAGCTTAGACATGATCGGTGAGCAGTTCTTC
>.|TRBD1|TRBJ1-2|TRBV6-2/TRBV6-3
CASSYTGQLGPNGYTF
TGTGCCAGCAGTTATACGGGACAGCTTGGACCTAATGGCTACACCTTC
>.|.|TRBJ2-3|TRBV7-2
CASSPMGGATDTQYF
TGTGCCAGCAGCCCCATGGGCGGGGCTACAGATACGCAGTATTTT
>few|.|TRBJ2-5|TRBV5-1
CASSLEVRETQYF
TGTGCCAGCAGCTTAGAGGTTCGAGAGACCCAGTACTTC
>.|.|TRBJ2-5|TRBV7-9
CASSPSLELKWETQYF
TGTGCCAGCAGCCCTTCGCTAGAACTGAAGTGGGAGACCCAGTACTTC
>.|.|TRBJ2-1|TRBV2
CASSVKGIDEQFF
TGTGCCAGCAGTGTTAAGGGAATCGATGAGCAGTTCTTC
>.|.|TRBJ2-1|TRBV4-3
CASSQFSGMDNEQFF
TGCGCCAGCAGCCAATTCAGCGGTATGGACAATGAGCAGTTCTTC
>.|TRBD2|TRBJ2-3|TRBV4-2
CASSLTAGGYQADTQYF
TGTGCCAGCAGCCTTACGGCGGGGGGGTACCAAGCAGATACGCAGTATTTT
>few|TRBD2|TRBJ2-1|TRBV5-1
CASSPSAGEINEQFF
TGCGCCAGCAGCCCCTCAGCGGGGGAAATCAATGAGCAGTTCTTC
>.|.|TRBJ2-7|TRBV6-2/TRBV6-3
CASSYAPFYEQYF
TGTGCCAGCAGTTACGCTCCCTTCTACGAGCAGTACTTC
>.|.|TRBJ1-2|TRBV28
CASTEQGIGYGYTF
TGTGCCAGCACAGAACAGGGTATAGGCTATGGCTACACCTTC
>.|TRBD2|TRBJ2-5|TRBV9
CASSVGGLAGGETQYF
TGTGCCAGCAGCGTAGGAGGACTAGCGGGGGGGGAGACCCAGTACTTC
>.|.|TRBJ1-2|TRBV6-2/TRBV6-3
CASSFQYGYTF
TGTGCCAGCAGTTTCCAGTATGGCTACACCTTC